Here is one T cell receptor (beta chain) with its context. What it binds is not known. These data originate in a study of PD-1 blockade in classical Hodgkin lymphoma. The junction had 4 bases not matched to a gene; V was cut back by 3 bases and J by 2 bases. This CDR3 region has 15 residues. Germline CDR1 and CDR2: LNHDA and SQIVND (reference sequence). TCRdb's table, derived via immunoSEQ multiplex PCR, lists solely in-frame clones and lacks some. The table lists 90,000 to 100,000 clones, roughly 80% of them singletons. In every patient, relapse followed autologous stem cell transplantation, while exposure to brentuximab vedotin differed. Best outcomes ranged across complete response, partial response and progressive disease. General study points: Patients newly diagnosed and complete responders had comparable baseline diversity. Individuals initiating nivolumab under 1 year after ASCT were excluded.

The sample was peripheral blood mononuclear cells (PBMCs), taken before the second cycle of nivolumab. J is TRBJ2-3 and V is TRBV19; 8 bases match TRBD2. The source of this sequence is a human donor with classical Hodgkin lymphoma. CDR3 nucleotides: TGTGCCAGTAGTATCTATAGCGGGACCACAGATACGCAGTATTTT. This translates into CASSIYSGTTDTQYF.